The rows below give T cell receptor beta chains drawn from one sample of a study of cytomegalovirus exposure and HLA in healthy donors. The protocol was immunoSEQ multiplex PCR, while the TCRdb copy is restricted to in-frame clones and leaves out a portion. The sample yields about 170,000 clones, of which the top ten take up approximately 0.8%. What was sequenced was PBMCs. These receptors were obtained from a woman aged 18-29 years in good health and CMV-seropositive. Both conserved end residues are part of each CDR3. Fields, in order: CDR3 protein, V gene.

CASLGSGDYEQYF	TRBV19
CAISDRGQETQYF	TRBV10-3
CASSRHSSNQPQHF	TRBV19
CASRTEGGGYEQYF	TRBV2
CASSLWGTGDTEAFF	TRBV7-3
CARSLGQGDTEAFF	TRBV5-3
CASSLEGSGPSYEQYF	TRBV5-6
CSVSGNYGYTF	TRBV29-1
CASSTTLAPISYEQYF	TRBV19
CASSDRRVFFYGYTF	TRBV6-1
CASRGGETGGTEAFF	TRBV6-4
CASSPTGTGAYEQYF	TRBV18
CASRPGALYGYTF	TRBV19
CASSLDPGGPTDTQYF	TRBV5-1
CAWSATGTPYEQYF	TRBV30
CAVTGESKGSTEAFF	TRBV28
CASSVDRRNTEAFF	TRBV19
CASSYGDRGHNEQFF	TRBV6-6
CACATGTGVTEAFF	TRBV30
CASSHVTGGRTEAFF	TRBV7-9
CASSLGTGPSYEQYF	TRBV18
CASSLGAAGVYGYTF	TRBV5-1
CASSFGLGGNEKLFF	TRBV11-3
CASSLTSVLGGDTQYF	TRBV7-8
CASNRQGNTEAFF	TRBV25-1
CAISEVGGQNYGYTF	TRBV10-3
CASRPGQSSEAFF	TRBV2
CASSLVGGTTYYEQYF	TRBV7-8
CATSRGAGENEKLFF	TRBV15
CASSQGGDSYEQYF	TRBV4-3
CASSVTKQGIKVETQYF	TRBV6-1
CASSLGRGTGGPPNYGYTF	TRBV13
CASPIPITPQHF	TRBV10-1
CASSPWTGELGYTF	TRBV18
CAWSRIRLNTEAFF	TRBV30
CASSLAGHSGANVLTF	TRBV13
CAWSVGTDISYNSPLHF	TRBV30
CASRGADRGGQPQHF	TRBV28
CASSQEMQGVDTEAFF	TRBV4-3
CASSRAGTRATGELFF	TRBV4-1
CASSVGGGPHNEQFF	TRBV9